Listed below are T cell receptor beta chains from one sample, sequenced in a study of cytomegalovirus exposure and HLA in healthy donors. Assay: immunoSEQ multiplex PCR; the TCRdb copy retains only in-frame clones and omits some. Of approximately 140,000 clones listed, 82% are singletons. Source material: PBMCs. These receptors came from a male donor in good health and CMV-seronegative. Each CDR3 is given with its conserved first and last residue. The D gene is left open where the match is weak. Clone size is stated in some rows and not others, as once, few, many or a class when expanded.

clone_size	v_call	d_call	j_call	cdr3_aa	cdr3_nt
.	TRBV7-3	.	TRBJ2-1	CASSLTGRGSNDEQFF	TGTGCCAGCAGCCTAACTGGAAGGGGAAGTAATGATGAGCAGTTCTTC
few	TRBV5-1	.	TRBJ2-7	CASSLDGLTPVGLGQYF	TGCGCCAGCAGCTTGGATGGACTTACTCCAGTGGGCCTGGGGCAGTACTTC
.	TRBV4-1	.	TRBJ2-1	CASAFLAYLPGNEQFF	TGCGCCAGCGCCTTCCTAGCCTACCTGCCAGGAAATGAGCAGTTCTTC
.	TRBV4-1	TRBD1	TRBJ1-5	CASSQVGPGQGWQPQHF	TGCGCCAGCAGCCAAGTGGGTCCGGGACAGGGGTGGCAGCCCCAGCATTTT
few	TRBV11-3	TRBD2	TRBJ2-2	CASSSASGGNTGELFF	TGTGCCAGCAGCTCGGCTAGCGGGGGCAACACCGGGGAGCTGTTTTTT
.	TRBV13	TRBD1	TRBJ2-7	CASSTTGFYEQYF	TGTGCCAGCAGCACGACAGGGTTCTACGAGCAGTACTTC
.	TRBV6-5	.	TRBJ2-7	CASSLLGYEQYF	TGTGCCAGCAGCTTACTAGGTTACGAGCAGTACTTC
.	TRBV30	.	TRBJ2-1	CAWSVMGGVEQFF	TGTGCCTGGAGTGTAATGGGTGGAGTCGAGCAGTTCTTC
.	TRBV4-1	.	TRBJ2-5	CASSQGREETQYF	TGCGCCAGCAGCCAAGGTCGGGAAGAGACCCAGTACTTC
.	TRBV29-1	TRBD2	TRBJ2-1	CSVSGRLAGVNEQFF	TGCAGCGTCTCCGGGAGACTAGCGGGAGTAAATGAGCAGTTCTTC
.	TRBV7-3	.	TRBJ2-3	CASSLSGEGKYTQYF	TGTGCCAGCAGCTTGTCGGGAGAGGGGAAATATACGCAGTATTTT
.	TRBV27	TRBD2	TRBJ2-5	CASSQLAGVDETQYF	TGTGCCAGCAGCCAACTAGCGGGAGTGGATGAGACCCAGTACTTC
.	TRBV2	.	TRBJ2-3	CASSDDRGGLTDTQYF	TGTGCCAGCAGTGACGATAGGGGGGGGCTCACAGATACGCAGTATTTT
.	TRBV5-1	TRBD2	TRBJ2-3	CASSFGGRSTDTQYF	TGCGCCAGCAGCTTCGGCGGGAGGAGCACAGATACGCAGTATTTT
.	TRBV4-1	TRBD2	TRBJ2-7	CASSQVAAGEYEQYF	TGCGCCAGCAGCCAAGTGGCAGCGGGAGAGTACGAGCAGTACTTC
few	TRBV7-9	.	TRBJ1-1	CAARTRNTEAFF	TGTGCCGCCCGGACTAGGAACACTGAAGCTTTCTTT
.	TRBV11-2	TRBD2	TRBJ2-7	CASSLGLAGAEQYF	TGTGCCAGCAGCTTAGGACTAGCGGGAGCCGAGCAGTACTTC
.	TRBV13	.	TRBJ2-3	CASSYGTDTQYF	TGTGCCAGCAGCTACGGGACAGATACGCAGTATTTT
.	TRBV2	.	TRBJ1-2	CASSEVGGQGYTF	TGTGCCAGCAGTGAAGTGGGGGGGCAAGGCTACACCTTC
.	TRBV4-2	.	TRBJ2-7	CASSQAASGLNYEQYF	TGTGCCAGCAGCCAAGCTGCCAGCGGACTAAATTACGAGCAGTACTTC
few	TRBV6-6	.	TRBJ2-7	CASSYTYLGGEQYF	TGTGCCAGCAGTTACACCTATTTAGGGGGCGAGCAGTACTTC
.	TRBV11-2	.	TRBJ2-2	CASSFGQLAAGELFF	TGTGCCAGCAGCTTCGGGCAACTAGCTGCCGGGGAGCTGTTTTTT
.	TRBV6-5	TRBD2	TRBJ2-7	CASSRSGTLAYEQYF	TGTGCCAGCAGTCGCAGCGGGACTCTTGCCTACGAGCAGTACTTC
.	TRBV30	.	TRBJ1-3	CAWTGYFSGNTIYF	TGTGCCTGGACCGGTTATTTCTCTGGAAACACCATATATTTT
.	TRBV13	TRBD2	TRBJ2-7	CASSFSGRGHEQYF	TGTGCCAGCAGCTTTAGCGGGAGAGGCCACGAGCAGTACTTC
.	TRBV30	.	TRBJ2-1	CAWSGLRGLNEQFF	TGTGCCTGGAGTGGGCTTAGAGGGCTCAATGAGCAGTTCTTC
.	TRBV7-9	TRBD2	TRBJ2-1	CASSPGLGLHNEQFF	TGTGCCAGCAGCCCGGGACTAGGGTTACACAATGAGCAGTTCTTC
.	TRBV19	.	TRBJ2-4	CASSLTGKGIQYF	TGTGCCAGTAGTCTTACAGGGAAGGGCATTCAGTACTTC
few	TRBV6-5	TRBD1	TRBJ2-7	CASRHRDRFSYEQYF	TGTGCCAGCAGACACCGGGACAGGTTCTCCTACGAGCAGTACTTC
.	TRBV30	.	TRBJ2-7	CAWSSAGHEQYF	TGTGCCTGGAGTTCTGCGGGCCACGAGCAGTACTTC
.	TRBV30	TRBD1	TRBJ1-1	CAWSVVGGANEAFF	TGTGCCTGGAGTGTAGTAGGGGGCGCGAATGAAGCTTTCTTT
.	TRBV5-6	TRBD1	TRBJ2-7	CASSSGKGQAPEQYF	TGTGCCAGCAGCTCCGGAAAGGGACAGGCCCCCGAGCAGTACTTC
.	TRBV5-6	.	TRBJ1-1	CASSLGLTEAFF	TGTGCCAGCAGCTTGGGGCTCACTGAAGCTTTCTTT
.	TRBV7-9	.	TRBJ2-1	CASSFSPAMEQFF	TGTGCCAGCAGCTTTAGCCCTGCTATGGAGCAGTTCTTC
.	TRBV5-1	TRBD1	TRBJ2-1	CASSAFERQGSNEQFF	TGCGCCAGCAGCGCTTTTGAGAGACAGGGGAGCAATGAGCAGTTCTTC
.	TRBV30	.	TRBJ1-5	CAWSLEANQPQHF	TGTGCCTGGAGTTTGGAGGCCAATCAGCCCCAGCATTTT
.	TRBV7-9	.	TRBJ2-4	CASSPSGILGPIQYF	TGTGCCAGCAGCCCGAGTGGTATACTGGGGCCCATTCAGTACTTC
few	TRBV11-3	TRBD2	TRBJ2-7	CASSLGGRGKQYF	TGTGCCAGCAGCTTAGGCGGGAGGGGGAAGCAGTACTTC
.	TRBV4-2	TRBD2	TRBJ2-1	CASSPGLAGHGNEQFF	TGTGCCAGCAGCCCTGGACTAGCGGGTCACGGGAATGAGCAGTTCTTC
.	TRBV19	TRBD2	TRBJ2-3	CASSRVAGVSTDTQYF	TGTGCCAGTAGTAGAGTAGCGGGTGTATCCACAGATACGCAGTATTTT
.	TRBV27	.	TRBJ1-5	CASSLYPGPRPQHF	TGTGCCAGCAGTTTATATCCAGGTCCCCGGCCCCAGCATTTT
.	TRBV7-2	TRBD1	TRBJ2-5	CASSLNRGREETQYF	TGTGCCAGCAGCTTAAACAGGGGGCGCGAAGAGACCCAGTACTTC